What follows are 30 T cell receptor beta chains derived from one specimen sequenced in a study of shared clonotypes between healthy human individuals. Sequencing was performed with immunoSEQ multiplex PCR; in TCRdb, only in-frame clones are kept and a portion is missing. The sample lists more than 2 million clones, approximately 96% occurring once. The specimen sequenced was naive CD4+ T cells sorted from blood. Described subset: CD45RA+ positively selected. The source is a man between 18 and 29 years old in good health.

For this clone: A junction end diverges from the germline sequence, so it may reflect a read error. The V gene is TRBV7-7, the J gene TRBJ2-5, with D perhaps given as TRBD1 or TRBD2 (5 bases each). Germline CDR1 reads SSHAT; CDR2 reads FNYEAQ (reference sequence). This CDR3 is 15 amino acids long. This chain's CDR3 is CASSSARREGETQYF. CDR3 nucleotides: TGTGCTAGCAGCTCAGCGAGGCGCGAGGGGGAGACCCAGTACTTC.

The chain combines TRBV7-2 with TRBJ2-7, with 9 bases fitting TRBD2. This CDR3 contains 16 residues. From germline, CDR1 is SGHTA and CDR2 FQGNSA. V gave up 1 base and J gave up 1 base; unmatched junction bases: 5. The DNA of the CDR3 is TGTGCCAGCAGCTTAGGTCCTAGCGGGAAGTCCTACGAGCAGTACTTC. Translating gives CASSLGPSGKSYEQYF.

J is TRBJ1-6 and V is TRBV7-2; no clear D gene. V lost 1 base and J 8 bases, leaving 12 bases between the germline ends. The CDR3 spans 15 residues. Germline V gene lookup returns CDR1 SGHTA and CDR2 FQGNSA. The CDR3 is CASSLDGRKDSPLHF. CDR3 DNA: TGTGCCAGCAGCTTAGATGGTAGAAAGGATTCACCCCTCCACTTT.

For this clone: The same CDR3 arises from other DNA sequences in this sample as well. This CDR3 is CASSRTVSNQPQHF. In DNA form, the CDR3 reads TGTGCCAGCAGCAGGACAGTTAGCAATCAGCCCCAGCATTTT. V and J are TRBV7-2 and TRBJ1-5, with D possibly being TRBD1 (6 bases). The CDR3 sequence is 14 residues long. V was shortened by 5 bases and J by 0 bases, with 8 bases between the two germline ends. Germline CDR1 SGHTA, CDR2 FQGNSA.

The chain combines TRBV28 with TRBJ1-3, with 7 bases matching TRBD1. Germline CDR1 is MDHEN and CDR2 is SYDVKM. The junction had 8 bases not matched to a gene; V was cut back by 4 bases and J by 5 bases. The CDR3 runs 15 residues. This chain's CDR3 is CASSYPGQERNTIYF. The CDR3 DNA reads as TGTGCCAGCAGTTATCCCGGACAGGAACGAAACACCATATATTTT.

V is TRBV6-5 and J is TRBJ1-1; D might be TRBD1 (6 bases). V was pared by 6 bases and J by 5 bases, with 13 bases between. The germline gives CDR1 MNHEY, CDR2 SVGAGI. The CDR3 is 13 amino acids. This chain's CDR3 is CASSRTEQTEAFF. CDR3 DNA sequence: TGTGCCAGCAGCCGGACAGAGCAAACTGAAGCTTTCTTT.

Turning to this clone: Different DNA sequences within this sample yield the same CDR3. The chain links TRBV28 to TRBJ1-1; D gene uncertain. The CDR3 consists of 11 residues. Trimming stripped 7 bases from V and 1 base from J, with 4 bases between. Germline V gene lookup returns CDR1 MDHEN and CDR2 SYDVKM. The CDR3 here is CASKGNTEAFF. The CDR3 DNA reads as TGTGCCAGCAAGGGGAACACTGAAGCTTTCTTT. The full variable domain, its missing parts supplied by reference TRBV28 and TRBJ1-1, is DVKVTQSSRYLVKRTGEKVFLECVQDMDHENMFWYRQDPGLGLRLIYFSYDVKMKEKGDIPEGYSVSREKKERFSLILESASTNQTSMYLCASKGNTEAFFGQGTRLTVV.

The genes are TRBV30 and TRBJ2-2; a weak D match, TRBD1 (6 bases). CDR3 length: 11 amino acids. The germline V gene has CDR1 GTSNPN and CDR2 SVGIG (reference sequence). Trimming stripped 5 bases from V and 7 bases from J, with 8 bases between. The CDR3 nucleotides are TGTGCCTGGTCGACAGGCGGGGAGCTGTTTTTT. As protein: CAWSTGGELFF.

The CDR3 bases are TGTGCCAGCAGCTCAATCGGGGTGAACACTGAAGCTTTCTTT. Translated: CASSSIGVNTEAFF. The chain recombines TRBV5-6 with TRBJ1-1; D not resolved. CDR3 length equals 14 residues. V shed 3 bases and J shed 0 bases, with 9 bases lying between them. The germline CDR1 and CDR2 sequences are SGHDT and YYEEEE.

J is TRBJ2-7 and V is TRBV30; D may be TRBD1 (6 bases). This CDR3 has 13 amino acids. CDR1 is GTSNPN and CDR2 is SVGIG in the germline V gene (reference sequence). The germline V and J ends were trimmed by 0 bases and 4 bases, with 10 bases remaining between them. The CDR3: CAWSVGQRYEQYF. DNA for the CDR3: TGTGCCTGGAGTGTAGGACAGCGGTACGAGCAGTACTTC.

The rearrangement joins TRBV6-5 to TRBJ2-7; 9 bases align to TRBD1. This CDR3 has 16 residues. Germline V CDR1 and CDR2: MNHEY, SVGAGI. Germline trimming cut 0 bases from V and 3 bases from J; bases unmatched to any gene: 6. The CDR3 spells CASSYSDRGGGYEQYF. In nucleotides, the CDR3 is TGTGCCAGCAGTTACTCAGACAGGGGGGGAGGCTACGAGCAGTACTTC.

V usage is TRBV2 and J usage is TRBJ2-1; D call uncertain. The CDR3 is 8 amino acids. Trimming stripped 6 bases from V and 15 bases from J, with 6 bases between. The germline V gene has CDR1 SNHLY and CDR2 FYNNEI. In DNA form, the CDR3 reads TGTGCCAGCAGCGGAAGGTTCTTC. Amino acids: CASSGRFF.

The chain is built from TRBV6-6 and TRBJ1-4; D unclear. Trimming shortened V by 2 bases and J by 7 bases, and 14 bases separated the two germline ends. Germline CDR1 and CDR2: MNHNY and SVGAGI (reference sequence). The CDR3 runs 15 residues. For the CDR3, the DNA is TGTGCCAGCAGTTACAGGTCAGAGGTCGTTGAAAAACTGTTTTTT. This encodes CASSYRSEVVEKLFF.

The chain has TRBV30 and TRBJ2-2, with D possibly being TRBD2 (7 bases). V gave up 2 bases and J gave up 6 bases, with 13 bases separating them. The V gene's germline CDR1 is GTSNPN and CDR2 SVGIG (reference sequence). CDR3 length equals 14 residues. CDR3 amino acids: CAWSSWGGPGELFF. CDR3 coding DNA: TGTGCCTGGAGTTCGTGGGGGGGCCCCGGGGAGCTGTTTTTT.

This sequence joins TRBV5-8 and TRBJ1-1; 8 bases match TRBD1. This CDR3 has 19 amino acids. V was clipped by 1 base and J by 6 bases; unmatched bases: 20. From germline, CDR1 is SGHTS and CDR2 YDEGEE. The CDR3 sequence: CASSLPPGNRGKSPAEAFF. CDR3 sequence (DNA): TGTGCCAGCAGCTTGCCACCCGGAAACAGGGGGAAATCGCCTGCTGAAGCTTTCTTT.

The V and J genes are TRBV5-4 and TRBJ2-2, with TRBD1 identical over 8 bases. The CDR3 loop spans 16 amino acids. CDR1 SGHNT and CDR2 YYREEE come from the germline V gene (reference sequence). Trimming cost V 7 bases and J 2 bases; bases outside gene matches: 10. In DNA form, the CDR3 reads TGTGCCAGCGCACAACTCGGACAGGGAAACACCGGGGAGCTGTTTTTT. Residues: CASAQLGQGNTGELFF.

The chain has TRBV5-1 and TRBJ2-1, with 11 bases that match TRBD2. The CDR3 runs to 15 residues. V lost 2 bases, J lost 7 bases, and 5 bases stayed unmatched. Germline V gene sequence: CDR1 SGHRS, CDR2 YFSETQ. The CDR3 DNA sequence: TGCGCCAGCAGCTTAACTAGCGGGAGTTGGAATGAGCAGTTCTTC. It translates to CASSLTSGSWNEQFF.

The chain has TRBV4-3 and TRBJ2-7; D unclear. V was shortened by 3 bases and J by 2 bases, with 14 bases between the two germline ends. CDR1 LGHNA and CDR2 YSLEER come from the germline V gene. CDR3 length: 15 amino acids. The CDR3, as DNA: TGCGCCAGCAGCCAGGAGTTGGGCGGCACCTACGAGCAGTACTTC. Translated, it gives CASSQELGGTYEQYF.

The CDR3 DNA sequence: TGTGCCAGCAGTTCTCGACAGGGGGAAAAGACCCAGTACTTC. Translated, it gives CASSSRQGEKTQYF. The chain links TRBV6-5 to TRBJ2-5; TRBD1 matches at 9 bases. The trim removed 4 bases at V and 6 bases at J, leaving 6 bases unmatched. Germline V gene data show CDR1 as MNHEY and CDR2 as SVGAGI. This CDR3 contains 14 residues.

This rearrangement joins TRBV18 to TRBJ2-6; D is undetermined. Trimming left V 0 bases short and J 2 bases short, with 11 bases between. There are 17 residues in the CDR3. Germline V gene sequence: CDR1 KGHSH, CDR2 LQKENI. The CDR3 region has the DNA TGTGCCAGCTCACCACCTCTTACACTCGCTGGGGCCAACGTCCTGACTTTC. Protein: CASSPPLTLAGANVLTF.

The rearrangement joins TRBV5-1 to TRBJ2-5; the D is unclear. Trimming removed 4 bases from V and 2 bases from J, with 15 bases in between. Germline assignment: CDR1 SGHRS and CDR2 YFSETQ. The CDR3 loop spans 15 amino acids. In nucleotides, the CDR3 is TGCGCCAGCAGCGCTAACTATGGGTTTCAAGAGACCCAGTACTTC. This sequence encodes CASSANYGFQETQYF.

This chain links TRBV25-1 with TRBJ2-5; a weak D match, TRBD1 (5 bases). Germline loops: CDR1 MGHDK, CDR2 SYGVNS. This CDR3 has 14 residues. V gave up 5 bases and J gave up 4 bases, with 14 bases separating them. DNA of the CDR3: TGTGCCAGCAGTCATTTAAGTACAGGAGAGACCCAGTACTTC. Its protein is CASSHLSTGETQYF.

The chain is built from TRBV11-2 and TRBJ2-2; the D gene is possibly TRBD1 (6 bases). The CDR3 totals 15 residues. Germline V gives CDR1 SGHAT, CDR2 FQNNGV. The V end lost 5 bases, the J end lost 5 bases, and 15 bases lay between the germline ends. The DNA of the CDR3 is TGTGCCAGCAGCCGTGTGGCCGGGACAACCGGGGAGCTGTTTTTT. This gives the protein CASSRVAGTTGELFF.

The chain joins TRBV2 to TRBJ2-2; possible D gene TRBD1, 5 bases. The germline CDR1 and CDR2 sequences are SNHLY and FYNNEI. The CDR3 runs 12 residues. Trimming cost V 6 bases and J 5 bases, with 7 bases left between them. CDR3 residues: CASSRVTGELFF. For the CDR3, the DNA is TGTGCCAGCAGCAGGGTTACCGGGGAGCTGTTTTTT.

This clone showed up just once. This chain links TRBV28 with TRBJ2-2, with D possibly called TRBD1 or TRBD2 (6 bases each). The germline V gene encodes CDR1 MDHEN and CDR2 SYDVKM. The CDR3 sequence is 17 residues long. The ends were cut back, 7 bases at V and 0 bases at J, with 18 bases in the middle. The CDR3 coding sequence is TGTGCCAGCACCGATCCCCGGGGGCCGGCGAACACCGGGGAGCTGTTTTTT. Encoded protein: CASTDPRGPANTGELFF.

This chain joins TRBV6-5 and TRBJ2-7; 9 nucleotides match TRBD1. The CDR3 length is 16 residues. The ends lost 4 bases at V and 0 bases at J; junction bases unmatched: 7. CDR1 and CDR2 (germline): MNHEY, SVGAGI. In nucleotides, the CDR3 is TGTGCCAGCAGTTCATTGGACAGGGGCGGCTCCTACGAGCAGTACTTC. It codes for CASSSLDRGGSYEQYF.

This clone appeared a few times. The V call is TRBV4-1, the J call TRBJ1-5, with D hard to call. This CDR3 region has 15 residues. V was shortened by 1 base and J by 0 bases, with 7 bases between the two germline ends. Germline CDR1 and CDR2: MGHRA and YSYEKL. CDR3 sequence (DNA): TGCGCCAGCAGCCAAGTCCGAGATAGCAATCAGCCCCAGCATTTT. Protein: CASSQVRDSNQPQHF.

The V gene is TRBV10-3, the J gene TRBJ1-4, with D hard to call. The CDR3 has 15 amino acids. Germline V gene sequence: CDR1 ENHRY, CDR2 SYGVKD. The V end lost 0 bases, the J end lost 5 bases, and 10 bases lay between the germline ends. CDR3 residues: CAISESTSTNEKLFF. The CDR3 DNA is TGTGCCATCAGTGAGTCTACAAGCACGAATGAAAAACTGTTTTTT.

This rearrangement joins TRBV7-9 to TRBJ1-1; 8 nucleotides agree with TRBD1. CDR1 SEHNR and CDR2 FQNEAQ come from the germline V gene (reference sequence). V lost 0 bases to trimming and J lost 11 bases; unmatched junction nucleotides: 11. The CDR3 sequence is 15 residues long. In DNA form, the CDR3 reads TGTGCCAGCAGCTTAGCGCCACAGGGGGTGTTGTGGGCTTTCTTT. It specifies CASSLAPQGVLWAFF.

The chain couples TRBV6-5 to TRBJ2-1; D is unresolved. CDR3 length: 16 amino acids. The ends were cut back, 0 bases at V and 7 bases at J, with 16 bases in the middle. Germline CDR1 is MNHEY and CDR2 is SVGAGI. Written as DNA, the CDR3 is TGTGCCAGCAGTTACTCAGTGGGCGATTCCTGGAATGAGCAGTTCTTC. It translates to CASSYSVGDSWNEQFF.